This record concerns one T cell receptor beta chain sequence. As yet, its antigen is unknown. The data stem from a study of graft-versus-host responses after intestinal transplantation. This CDR3 region has 16 residues. V was pared by 7 bases and J by 4 bases, with 17 bases between. CDR1 MNHNY and CDR2 SVGAGI come from the germline V gene (reference sequence). Some clones are missing from TCRdb's copy, which holds only in-frame ones; the method was immunoSEQ multiplex PCR. Among 95,000 to 110,000 clones, more than 85% were seen once, and the ten largest hold 0.9%. The receptor's source is a human donor who received an intestinal transplant. The material was unstimulated CD4+ T cells sorted from spleen or lymph node cells, obtained before intestinal transplant. The chain combines TRBV6-6 with TRBJ2-6; D might be TRBD2 (6 bases). DNA for the CDR3: TGTGCCAGCACCCATTACGGGGGTGGAGGGGCCAACGTCCTGACTTTC. Encoded protein: CASTHYGGGGANVLTF.